This is a list of T cell receptor beta chains from one sample in a study of blood T cell repertoires in COVID-19. This table comes from immunoSEQ multiplex PCR, and its TCRdb copy is limited to in-frame clones, with some not included. The sample has 380,000 or so clones, about 90% seen once. The specimen sequenced was PBMCs or T cells enriched from blood (not recorded which). The receptors were sampled from a young man who had recovered from COVID-19. CDR3s include the opening cysteine and the closing phenylalanine or tryptophan. D genes are given only for firm matches. Some rows have no size entry. The others give once, few or many, or a class for an expanded clone.

j_gene | d_gene | v_gene | abundance | CDR3nt | CDR3aa
TRBJ1-2 | . | TRBV19 | few | TGTGCCAGTTGGGGCAGGGTTGGCGCTAACTATGGCTACACCTTC | CASWGRVGANYGYTF
TRBJ2-2 | . | TRBV10-3 | . | TGTGCCATCACACAGGGACAAAACACCGGGGAGCTGTTTTTT | CAITQGQNTGELFF
TRBJ2-1 | . | TRBV7-9 | . | TGTGCCAGCACCCCTGACAATGAGCAGTTCTTC | CASTPDNEQFF
TRBJ1-1 | . | TRBV12-5 | . | TGTGCTAGTGGTGCGGGTTTTGGGCCGGGCACTGAAGCTTTCTTT | CASGAGFGPGTEAFF
TRBJ2-3 | TRBD2 | TRBV30 | . | TGTGCCTGGAGAGAGTATGCGGGGGGGTCATATACGCAGTATTTT | CAWREYAGGSYTQYF
TRBJ1-4 | TRBD1 | TRBV7-9 | . | TGTGCCAGCAGCGGACAGGGGGGGCTAACTAATGAAAAACTGTTTTTT | CASSGQGGLTNEKLFF
TRBJ2-5 | . | TRBV27 | . | TGTGCCAGCAGTATTTTATCAGGTCTCCAAGAGACCCAGTACTTC | CASSILSGLQETQYF
TRBJ1-4 | . | TRBV9 | many | TGTGCCAGCAGCGTAGCCCCAGATGAAAAACTGTTTTTT | CASSVAPDEKLFF
TRBJ1-1 | . | TRBV2 | . | TGTGCCAGCAACCTGGGGCTGGGCACTGAAGCTTTCTTT | CASNLGLGTEAFF
TRBJ2-5 | TRBD2 | TRBV6-5 | . | TGTGCCAGCAGTTATGAGCTAGCGGCGGAGACCCAGTACTTC | CASSYELAAETQYF
TRBJ2-2 | . | TRBV11-3 | . | TGTGCCAGCAGCGTCAGGGGAACGGGGGAGCTGTTTTTT | CASSVRGTGELFF
TRBJ1-2 | TRBD1 | TRBV6-6 | . | TGTGCCAGCAGTTACTCGGACAGGTCTAACTATGGCTACACCTTC | CASSYSDRSNYGYTF
TRBJ2-3 | . | TRBV5-1 | . | TGCGCCAGCAGGGAAACGGGACTGTCCATTTCCACAGATACGCAGTATTTT | CASRETGLSISTDTQYF
TRBJ2-1 | . | TRBV13 | . | TGTGCCAGCAGCTCGAGATACAATGAGCAGTTCTTC | CASSSRYNEQFF
TRBJ1-6 | TRBD1 | TRBV9 | . | TGTGCCAGCAGCCGACAGGGGGCCTCACCCCTCCACTTT | CASSRQGASPLHF
TRBJ1-1 | . | TRBV12-3/TRBV12-4 | . | TGTGCCAGCAGTTTTGAGAGGGAAGCTTTCTTT | CASSFEREAFF
TRBJ2-3 | TRBD2 | TRBV27 | . | TGTGCCAGCAGCGGGACTAGCGGGGGGTATACGCAGTATTTT | CASSGTSGGYTQYF
TRBJ1-3 | . | TRBV5-1 | . | TGCGCCAGCTCGGACTCCGCTAGCAACACCATATATTTT | CASSDSASNTIYF
TRBJ2-1 | . | TRBV18 | once | TGTGCCAGCTCACACGGGGGCAATGAGCAGTTCTTC | CASSHGGNEQFF
TRBJ2-1 | TRBD1 | TRBV7-2 | . | TGTGCCAGCAGCTTATTGACAGGGGGATGGAATGAGCAGTTCTTC | CASSLLTGGWNEQFF
TRBJ2-7 | . | TRBV5-1 | . | TGCGCCAGCAGCTTGGACACCTCCTACGAGCAGTACTTC | CASSLDTSYEQYF
TRBJ2-7 | . | TRBV6-2/TRBV6-3 | . | TGTGCCAGCAGCTATCTGGGACAAAACTACGAGCAGTACTTC | CASSYLGQNYEQYF
TRBJ1-2 | . | TRBV5-6 | once | TGTGCCAGCAGCTTTTCCAGGCTGAACTATGGCTACACCTTC | CASSFSRLNYGYTF
TRBJ2-3 | TRBD2 | TRBV27 | . | TGTGCCAGTACTAGCGGGGGGAGCACAGATACGCAGTATTTT | CASTSGGSTDTQYF
TRBJ2-7 | TRBD2 | TRBV4-3 | . | TGCGCCAGCAGCCACTCTGCTAGCGGGGAGACCTACGAGCAGTACTTC | CASSHSASGETYEQYF
TRBJ1-5 | TRBD1 | TRBV18 | . | TGTGCCAGCTCACGTCGGGACAGGGGTATCAATCAGCCCCAGCATTTT | CASSRRDRGINQPQHF
TRBJ2-7 | TRBD1 | TRBV5-1 | . | TGCGCCAGCAGCCCAGGGACAGTCTCCTACGAGCAGTACTTC | CASSPGTVSYEQYF
TRBJ1-6 | . | TRBV7-8 | once | TGTGCCAGCAGCTTAGCGAGGCCAGCTTCACCCCTCCACTTT | CASSLARPASPLHF
TRBJ1-1 | . | TRBV6-2/TRBV6-3 | . | TGTGCCAGCAGTTACGTCCCCTGGACAGTCCGATCGCCTAGGGAGCGAGCTTTCTTT | CASSYVPWTVRSPRERAFF
TRBJ1-3 | . | TRBV30 | . | TGTGCCTGGACTCCCTCGGGGGCTGGAAACACCATATATTTT | CAWTPSGAGNTIYF
TRBJ2-1 | . | TRBV9 | . | TGTGCCAGCAGCCGTAAGGGGCTCGACTACAATGAGCAGTTCTTC | CASSRKGLDYNEQFF
TRBJ1-3 | . | TRBV6-5 | . | TGTGCCAGCAGTCCTGCAGGAGGAGCCAGAAACACCATATATTTT | CASSPAGGARNTIYF
TRBJ2-2 | . | TRBV29-1 | . | TGCAGCGTTGAAGATTTACAGGAGAACACCGGGGAGCTGTTTTTT | CSVEDLQENTGELFF
TRBJ2-5 | TRBD2 | TRBV6-5 | . | TGTGCCAGCAGTTACTCCAGGACTAGCGGGGAAGAGACCCAGTACTTC | CASSYSRTSGEETQYF
TRBJ2-3 | . | TRBV14 | . | TGTGCCAGCAGCACATGGACAGTCACTAGCACAGATACGCAGTATTTT | CASSTWTVTSTDTQYF
TRBJ2-7 | TRBD1 | TRBV5-1 | . | TGCGCCAGCAGCTTGGGACAGGGCCCTTCTTACGAGCAGTACTTC | CASSLGQGPSYEQYF
TRBJ2-2 | . | TRBV7-7 | few | TGTGCCAGCAGCCCCCAAGGACTGTCCACCGGGGAGCTGTTTTTT | CASSPQGLSTGELFF
TRBJ1-5 | . | TRBV15 | . | TGTGCCACCAGCAGAGATTCGGGGGTTTATCAGCCCCAGCATTTT | CATSRDSGVYQPQHF
TRBJ1-6 | TRBD1 | TRBV3-1/TRBV3-2 | few | TGTGCCAGCAGCCAAGCGACAGGGGTTAATTCACCCCTCCACTTT | CASSQATGVNSPLHF
TRBJ2-1 | . | TRBV25-1 | . | TGTGCCAGCAGTGCGCTAGTTTCTGGCGAGCAGTTCTTC | CASSALVSGEQFF
TRBJ2-2 | . | TRBV4-3 | . | TGCGCCAGCAGCCATCTTAATACGGGACTTACAGGGGAGCTGTTTTTT | CASSHLNTGLTGELFF
TRBJ1-2 | . | TRBV14 | . | TGTGCCAGCAGCCAAGTCCCAGGGGACTATGGCTACACCTTC | CASSQVPGDYGYTF
TRBJ2-1 | TRBD2 | TRBV2 | . | TGTGCCAGCAGTGAAGCGGTAGCGGGTGAGCAGTTCTTC | CASSEAVAGEQFF
TRBJ2-1 | . | TRBV6-5 | . | TGTGCCAGCAGTTCTTCTAGCTACGTCGGCAATGAGCAGTTCTTC | CASSSSSYVGNEQFF
TRBJ2-2 | . | TRBV7-2 | once | TGTGCCAGCAGCTTCGGGTGGACCGGGGAGCTGTTTTTT | CASSFGWTGELFF
TRBJ1-1 | . | TRBV3-1/TRBV3-2 | . | TGTGCCAGCAGCCAAGATCCATCCTCCCTGGCTTCGGCTTTCTTT | CASSQDPSSLASAFF
TRBJ2-7 | . | TRBV7-2 | . | TGTGCCAGCAGCTCCCTCTCGCAGGGCCCGATATACGAGCAGTACTTC | CASSSLSQGPIYEQYF
TRBJ1-2 | . | TRBV5-6 | . | TGTGCCAGCAGCTTGGAAGTGGCATCCTATGGCTACACCTTC | CASSLEVASYGYTF
TRBJ2-2 | . | TRBV7-2 | once | TGTGCCAGCAGCTTAGTTCGAGGGGGGGAGCTGTTTTTT | CASSLVRGGELFF
TRBJ1-4 | . | TRBV6-1 | . | TGTGCCAGCAGTGAAGGACAGGCTAAAGGCGAAAAACTGTTTTTT | CASSEGQAKGEKLFF
TRBJ2-3 | . | TRBV20-1 | . | TGCAGTGCTAGTCTACTAGGGTCCGGATTAAGCACAGATACGCAGTATTTT | CSASLLGSGLSTDTQYF
TRBJ2-7 | . | TRBV1 | . | TGCACCAGCAGCCAAGAAACAATCTTATCCTACGAGCAGTACTTC | CTSSQETILSYEQYF
TRBJ2-3 | . | TRBV13 | . | TGTGCCAGCAGCTTATCGGGTTGGGGCAGCACAGATACGCAGTATTTT | CASSLSGWGSTDTQYF
TRBJ1-6 | TRBD1 | TRBV19 | . | TGTGCCAGTAGATCATCGGGACAGATCTATAATTCACCCCTCCACTTT | CASRSSGQIYNSPLHF